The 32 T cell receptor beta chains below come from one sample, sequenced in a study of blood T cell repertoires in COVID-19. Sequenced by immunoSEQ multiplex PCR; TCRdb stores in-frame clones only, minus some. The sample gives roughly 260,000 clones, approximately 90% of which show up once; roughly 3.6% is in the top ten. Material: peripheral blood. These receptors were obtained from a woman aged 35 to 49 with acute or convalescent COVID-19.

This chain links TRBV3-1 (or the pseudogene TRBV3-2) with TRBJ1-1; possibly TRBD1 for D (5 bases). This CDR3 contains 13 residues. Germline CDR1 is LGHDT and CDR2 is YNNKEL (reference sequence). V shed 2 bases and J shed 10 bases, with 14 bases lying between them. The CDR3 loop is CASSQTRGGAAFF. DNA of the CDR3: TGTGCCAGCAGCCAAACCAGAGGAGGGGCAGCTTTCTTT.

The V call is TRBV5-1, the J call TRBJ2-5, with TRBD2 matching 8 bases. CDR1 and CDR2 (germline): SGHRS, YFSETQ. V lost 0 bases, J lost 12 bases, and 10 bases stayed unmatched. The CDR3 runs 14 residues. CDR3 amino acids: CASSLESGGRTKYF. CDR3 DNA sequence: TGCGCCAGCAGCTTGGAGAGCGGGGGCCGAACAAAGTACTTC.

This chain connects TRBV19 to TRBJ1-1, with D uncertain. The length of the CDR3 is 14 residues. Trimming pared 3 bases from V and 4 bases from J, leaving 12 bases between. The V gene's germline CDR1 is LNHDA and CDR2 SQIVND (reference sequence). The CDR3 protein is CASSIVVPGTEAFF. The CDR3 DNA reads TGTGCCAGTAGTATTGTAGTGCCGGGCACTGAAGCTTTCTTT.

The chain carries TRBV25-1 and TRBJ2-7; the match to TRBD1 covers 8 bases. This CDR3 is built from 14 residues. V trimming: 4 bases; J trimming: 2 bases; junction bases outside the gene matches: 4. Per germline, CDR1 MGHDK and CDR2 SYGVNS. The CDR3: CASSASGQAYEQYV. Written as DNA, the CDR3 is TGTGCCAGCAGTGCCTCGGGACAGGCCTACGAGCAGTACGTC.

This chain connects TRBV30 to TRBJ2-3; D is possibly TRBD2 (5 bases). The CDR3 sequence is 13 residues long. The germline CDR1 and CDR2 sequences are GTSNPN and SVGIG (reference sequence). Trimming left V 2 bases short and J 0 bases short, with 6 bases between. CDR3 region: CAWSTGSTDTQYF. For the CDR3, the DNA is TGTGCCTGGAGTACGGGGAGCACAGATACGCAGTATTTT.

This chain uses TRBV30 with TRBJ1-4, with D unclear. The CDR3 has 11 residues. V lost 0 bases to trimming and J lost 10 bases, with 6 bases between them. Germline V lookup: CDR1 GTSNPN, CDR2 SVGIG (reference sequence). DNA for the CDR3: TGTGCCTGGAGTGTACGAGGAAAACTGTTTTTT. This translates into CAWSVRGKLFF.

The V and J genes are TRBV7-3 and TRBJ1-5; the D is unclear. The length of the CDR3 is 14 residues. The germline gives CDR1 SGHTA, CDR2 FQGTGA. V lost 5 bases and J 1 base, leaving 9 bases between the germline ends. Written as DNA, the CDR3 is TGTGCCAGCAGCGCCCTCGGGAGCAATCAGCCCCAGCATTTT. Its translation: CASSALGSNQPQHF. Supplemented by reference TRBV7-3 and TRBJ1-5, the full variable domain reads GAGVSQTPSNKVTEKGKYVELRCDPISGHTALYWYRQSLGQGPEFLIYFQGTGAADDSGLPNDRFFAVRPEGSVSTLKIQRTERGDSAVYLCASSALGSNQPQHFGDGTRLSIL.

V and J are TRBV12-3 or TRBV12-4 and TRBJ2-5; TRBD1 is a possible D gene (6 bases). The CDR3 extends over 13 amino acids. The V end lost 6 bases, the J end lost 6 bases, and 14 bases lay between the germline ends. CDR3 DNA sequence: TGTGCCAGCAGACTACAGGGCACTAAGACCCAGTACTTC. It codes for CASRLQGTKTQYF.

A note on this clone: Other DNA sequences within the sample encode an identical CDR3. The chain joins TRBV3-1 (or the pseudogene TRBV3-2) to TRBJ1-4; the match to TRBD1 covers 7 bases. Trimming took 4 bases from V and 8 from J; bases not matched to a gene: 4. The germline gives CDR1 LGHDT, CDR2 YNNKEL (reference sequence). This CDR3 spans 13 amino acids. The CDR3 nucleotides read TGTGCCAGCAGCCGCAGGGGGGAGGAAAAACTGTTTTTT. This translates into CASSRRGEEKLFF.

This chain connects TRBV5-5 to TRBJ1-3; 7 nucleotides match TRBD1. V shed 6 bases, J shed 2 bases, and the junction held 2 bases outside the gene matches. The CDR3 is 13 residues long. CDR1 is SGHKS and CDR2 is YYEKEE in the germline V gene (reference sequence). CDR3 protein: CASTGTAGNTIYF. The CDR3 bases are TGTGCCAGCACCGGGACAGCTGGAAACACCATATATTTT.

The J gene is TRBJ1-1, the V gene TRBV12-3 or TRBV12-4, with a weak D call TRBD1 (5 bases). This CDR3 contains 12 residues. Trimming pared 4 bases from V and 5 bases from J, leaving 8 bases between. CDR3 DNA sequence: TGTGCCAGCAGTTCCAGACAGACTGAAGCTTTCTTT. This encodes CASSSRQTEAFF.

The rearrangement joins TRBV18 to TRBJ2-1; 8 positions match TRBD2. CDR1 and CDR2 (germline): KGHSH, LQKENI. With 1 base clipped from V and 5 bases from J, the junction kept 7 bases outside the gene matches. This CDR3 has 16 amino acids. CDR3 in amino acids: CASSPQGAGVNNEQFF. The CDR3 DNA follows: TGTGCCAGCTCACCACAGGGAGCGGGGGTCAACAATGAGCAGTTCTTC.

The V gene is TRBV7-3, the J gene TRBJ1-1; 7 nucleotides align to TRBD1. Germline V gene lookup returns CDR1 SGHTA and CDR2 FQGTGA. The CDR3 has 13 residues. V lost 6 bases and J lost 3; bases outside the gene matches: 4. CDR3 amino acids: CASRQGLHTEAFF. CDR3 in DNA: TGTGCCAGCAGACAGGGGTTACACACTGAAGCTTTCTTT.

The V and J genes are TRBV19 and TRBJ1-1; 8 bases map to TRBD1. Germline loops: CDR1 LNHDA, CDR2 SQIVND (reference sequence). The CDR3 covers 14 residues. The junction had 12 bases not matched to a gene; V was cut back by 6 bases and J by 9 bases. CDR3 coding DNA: TGTGCCAGTAGCAGAGGGACAGGCGGGCCCCAAGCTTTCTTT. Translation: CASSRGTGGPQAFF.

The DNA for the CDR3 is TGTGCCAGCAGTTATTATTTACAGGGGAATAATGAAAAACTGTTTTTT. It is translated as CASSYYLQGNNEKLFF. The rearrangement joins TRBV6-6 to TRBJ1-4; 7 bases agree with TRBD1. Looked up from germline, CDR1 is MNHNY and CDR2 is SVGAGI (reference sequence). The length of the CDR3 is 16 residues. The J segment lost 4 bases and the V segment lost 3 bases, leaving 8 bases of the junction unmatched.

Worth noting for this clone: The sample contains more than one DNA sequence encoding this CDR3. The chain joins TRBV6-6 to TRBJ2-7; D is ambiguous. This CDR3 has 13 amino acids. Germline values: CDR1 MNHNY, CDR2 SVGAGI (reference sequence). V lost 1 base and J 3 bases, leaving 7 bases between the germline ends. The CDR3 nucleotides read TGTGCCAGCAGTTACTTGGTGAGCTACGAGCAGTACGTC. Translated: CASSYLVSYEQYV.

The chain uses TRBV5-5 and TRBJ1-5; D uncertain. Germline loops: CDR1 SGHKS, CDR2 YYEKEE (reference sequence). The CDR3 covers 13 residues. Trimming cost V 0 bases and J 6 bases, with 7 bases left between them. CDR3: CASSLASVQPQHF. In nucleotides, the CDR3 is TGTGCCAGCAGCTTGGCCTCGGTTCAGCCCCAGCATTTT.

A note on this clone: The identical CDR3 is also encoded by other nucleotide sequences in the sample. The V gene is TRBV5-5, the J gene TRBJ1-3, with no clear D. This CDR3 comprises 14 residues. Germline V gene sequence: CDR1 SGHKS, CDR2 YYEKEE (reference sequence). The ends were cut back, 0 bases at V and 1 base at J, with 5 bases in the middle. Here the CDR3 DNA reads TGTGCCAGCAGCTTGGGAGGGTCTGGAAACACCATATATTTT. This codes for CASSLGGSGNTIYF.

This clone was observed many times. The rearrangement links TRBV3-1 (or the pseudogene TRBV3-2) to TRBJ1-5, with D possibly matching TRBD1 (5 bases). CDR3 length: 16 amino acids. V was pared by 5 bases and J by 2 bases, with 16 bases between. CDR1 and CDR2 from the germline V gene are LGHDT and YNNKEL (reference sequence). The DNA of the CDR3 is TGTGCCAGCAGCGGAGGGACTTGGAAGGGCAATCAGCCCCAGCATTTT. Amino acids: CASSGGTWKGNQPQHF.

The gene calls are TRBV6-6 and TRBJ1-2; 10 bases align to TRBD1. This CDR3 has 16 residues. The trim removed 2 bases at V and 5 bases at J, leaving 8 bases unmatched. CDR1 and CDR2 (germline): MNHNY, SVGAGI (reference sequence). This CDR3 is CASSYPPGQGRYGYTF. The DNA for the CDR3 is TGTGCCAGCAGTTACCCTCCGGGACAGGGGAGATATGGCTACACCTTC.

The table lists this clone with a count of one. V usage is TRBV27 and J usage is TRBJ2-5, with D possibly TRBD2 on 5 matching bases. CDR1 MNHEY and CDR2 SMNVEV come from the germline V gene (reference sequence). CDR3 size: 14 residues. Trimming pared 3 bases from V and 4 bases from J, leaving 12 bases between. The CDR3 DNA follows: TGTGCCAGCAGTTTCACGGACTCGAGAGAGACCCAGTACTTC. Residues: CASSFTDSRETQYF.

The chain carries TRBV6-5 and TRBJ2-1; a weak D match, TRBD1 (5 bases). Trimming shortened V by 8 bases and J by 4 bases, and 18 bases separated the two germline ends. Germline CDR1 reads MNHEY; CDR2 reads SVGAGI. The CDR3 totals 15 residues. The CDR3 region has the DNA TGTGCCAGCGCCGCCAGGGTACAGCCATACAATGAGCAGTTCTTC. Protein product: CASAARVQPYNEQFF.

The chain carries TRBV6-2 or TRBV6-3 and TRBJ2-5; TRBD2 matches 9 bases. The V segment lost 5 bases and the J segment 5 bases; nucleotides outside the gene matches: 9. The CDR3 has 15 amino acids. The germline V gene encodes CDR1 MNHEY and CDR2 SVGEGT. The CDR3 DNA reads TGTGCCAGCAGTCAACCGGGACTAGCTAAGGAGACCCAGTACTTC. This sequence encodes CASSQPGLAKETQYF.

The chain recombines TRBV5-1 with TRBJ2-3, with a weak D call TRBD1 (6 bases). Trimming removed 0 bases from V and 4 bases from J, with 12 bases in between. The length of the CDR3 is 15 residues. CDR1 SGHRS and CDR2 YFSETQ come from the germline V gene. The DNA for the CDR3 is TGCGCCAGCAGCTTGGGGGATGGGGGCGCAGATACGCAGTATTTT. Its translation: CASSLGDGGADTQYF.

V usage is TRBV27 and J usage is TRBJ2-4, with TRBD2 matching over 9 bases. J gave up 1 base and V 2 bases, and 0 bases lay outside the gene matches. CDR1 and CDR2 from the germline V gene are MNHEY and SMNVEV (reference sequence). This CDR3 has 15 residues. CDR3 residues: CASSLSGGAKNIQYF. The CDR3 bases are TGTGCCAGCAGTTTAAGCGGGGGGGCCAAAAACATTCAGTACTTC.

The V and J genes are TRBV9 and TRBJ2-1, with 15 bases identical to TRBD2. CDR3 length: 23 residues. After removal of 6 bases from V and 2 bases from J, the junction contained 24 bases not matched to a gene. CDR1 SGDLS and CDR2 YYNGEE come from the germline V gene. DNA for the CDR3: TGTGCCAGCACCGGGGAGGTGGGAAACCCCGGGACTAGCGGGGGGAACGCCTACAATGAGCAGTTCTTC. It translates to CASTGEVGNPGTSGGNAYNEQFF.

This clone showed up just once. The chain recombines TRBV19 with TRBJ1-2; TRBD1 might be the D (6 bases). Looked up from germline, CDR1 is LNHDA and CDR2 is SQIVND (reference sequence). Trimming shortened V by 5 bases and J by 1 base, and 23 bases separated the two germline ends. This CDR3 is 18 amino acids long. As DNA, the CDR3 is TGTGCCAGTAGTCCCAACAGGGTTCTCCAAATATTTAACTATGGCTACACCTTC. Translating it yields CASSPNRVLQIFNYGYTF.

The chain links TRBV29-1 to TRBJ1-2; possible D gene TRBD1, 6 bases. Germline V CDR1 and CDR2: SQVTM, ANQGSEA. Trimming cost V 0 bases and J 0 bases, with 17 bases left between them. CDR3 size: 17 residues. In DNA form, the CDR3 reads TGCAGCGTTGAAGATCCCCTAACAGGGCGTTCTAACTATGGCTACACCTTC. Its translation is CSVEDPLTGRSNYGYTF.

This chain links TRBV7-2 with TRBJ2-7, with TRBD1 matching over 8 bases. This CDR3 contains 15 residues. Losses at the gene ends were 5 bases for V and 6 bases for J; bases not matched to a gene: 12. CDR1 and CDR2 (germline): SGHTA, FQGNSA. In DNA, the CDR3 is TGTGCCAGCAGCCCCGGACAGGGTTCTATGGGCGAGCAGTACGTC. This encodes CASSPGQGSMGEQYV.

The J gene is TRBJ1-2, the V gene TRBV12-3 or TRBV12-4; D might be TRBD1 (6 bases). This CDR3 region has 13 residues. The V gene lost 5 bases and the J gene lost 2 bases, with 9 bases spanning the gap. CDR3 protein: CASSPDRNYGYTF. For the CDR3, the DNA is TGTGCCAGCAGTCCCGACAGGAACTATGGCTACACCTTC.

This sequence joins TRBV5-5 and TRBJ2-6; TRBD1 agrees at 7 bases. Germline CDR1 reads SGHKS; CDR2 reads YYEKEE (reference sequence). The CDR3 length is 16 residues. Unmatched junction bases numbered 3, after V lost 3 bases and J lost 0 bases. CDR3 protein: CASSSGQYSGANVLTF. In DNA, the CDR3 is TGTGCCAGCAGCTCGGGACAGTACTCTGGGGCCAACGTCCTGACTTTC.

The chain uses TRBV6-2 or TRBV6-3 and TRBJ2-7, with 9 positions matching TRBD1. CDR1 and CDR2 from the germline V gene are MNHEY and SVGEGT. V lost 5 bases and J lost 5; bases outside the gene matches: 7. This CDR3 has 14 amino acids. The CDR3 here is CASSDGTGRNEQYV. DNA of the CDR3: TGTGCCAGCAGTGACGGGACAGGGCGGAACGAGCAGTACGTC.